This TCR beta chain was documented in a study of cytomegalovirus exposure and HLA in healthy donors. Study-wide results and caveats: In a later analysis, CMV-associated beta chains were mostly HLA-associated, it appeared.

V lost 4 bases and J lost 4; bases outside the gene matches: 3. The CDR3 contains 12 residues. The germline CDR1 and CDR2 sequences are SQVTM and ANQGSEA. PCR primers comprised 60 Vbeta and 13 Jbeta primers. Libraries were prepared by immunoSEQ multiplex PCR; TCRdb keeps only in-frame clonotypes and omits some of them. This sample carries about 130,000 clones, with 2.2% going to the ten biggest clones. Comments on this clone: Its antigen is currently unknown.

Sequencing was performed on PBMCs. This receptor was obtained from a man in his forties or fifties in good health and CMV-seronegative. V usage is TRBV29-1 and J usage is TRBJ2-7, with TRBD1 matching 8 bases. CDR3 in amino acids: CSVGRTGYEQYF. The CDR3 bases are TGCAGCGTTGGCCGGACAGGGTACGAGCAGTACTTC.